The TCR beta chain described here comes from a study of T cells in Graves' hyperthyroidism and ophthalmopathy. Overall study findings and caveats: Ophthalmopathy stood apart from stable hyperthyroidism in a 13 V-J model. The majority of expanded thyroid clonotypes above 0.001 also appeared in blood.

In the case of this clonotype: Its antigen is still unknown.

Amplified regions were TCR beta CDR3 sequences from RNA transcripts. RT-PCR in the first round (using the HTBI primer set) targeted the TCR CDR3. MiXCR, applied by TCRdb to the multiplex PCR reads, yields one record per CDR3 protein. The sample has hundreds of thousands of distinct CDR3 sequences, 18% seen once; the top ten hold 16%. In germline, CDR1 is MNHEY, CDR2 SVGEGT. Trimming took 7 bases from V and 7 from J; bases not matched to a gene: 7. The CDR3 is made up of 15 amino acids. This sequence was found in a woman aged 45-59 years with Graves' hyperthyroidism that later progressed to Graves' ophthalmopathy. The chain employs TRBV6-2 or TRBV6-3 and TRBJ1-4, with 12 bases identical to TRBD1. The sequenced sample was blood. In DNA form, the CDR3 reads TGTGCCAGCACCGACACGGGACAGGGGGCTGAAAAACTGTTTTTT. Residues: CASTDTGQGAEKLFF.